Presented here are 20 T cell receptor beta chains from one specimen sequenced in a study of identical twins. Using its own MiXCR run on the 5' RACE reads, TCRdb lists one record per CDR3 protein. This sample has 420,000 or so distinct CDR3 sequences; roughly 20% occur once, and the top ten carry 12%. Specimen: naive T cells sorted from blood. The receptors come from a man over 45 in good health.

This chain uses TRBV4-2 with TRBJ1-3; 8 nucleotides match TRBD1. Germline trimming cut 2 bases from V and 2 bases from J; bases unmatched to any gene: 5. Germline assignment: CDR1 LGHNA and CDR2 YNFKEQ. The CDR3 spans 16 residues. CDR3 coding DNA: TGTGCCAGCAGCCAACGATGGACAGGGCCTGGAAACACCATATATTTT. The encoded protein is CASSQRWTGPGNTIYF.

This clonotype was detected only a few times. The CDR3 bases are TGCGCCAGCAGCTTGATTCGAGGGGGAGATAATTCACCCCTCCACTTT. Translation gives CASSLIRGGDNSPLHF. The chain couples TRBV5-1 to TRBJ1-6, with TRBD1 as a possible D gene (6 bases). In germline, CDR1 is SGHRS, CDR2 YFSETQ. This CDR3 spans 16 amino acids. Trimming took 1 base from V and 5 from J, leaving 13 bases between them.

This clonotype was recorded at least ten times. The chain is built from TRBV6-1 and TRBJ2-7, with D perhaps matching TRBD1 or TRBD2 (5 bases each). V was clipped by 4 bases and J by 7 bases, with 11 bases between them. This CDR3 is 12 amino acids long. Looked up from germline, CDR1 is MNHNS and CDR2 is SASEGT. The CDR3: CASSVRGDEQYF. The CDR3 nucleotides are TGTGCCAGCAGTGTTCGAGGGGATGAGCAGTACTTC.

Only a few counts were recorded for this clonotype. The chain combines TRBV6-2 or TRBV6-3 with TRBJ2-1; 8 nucleotides match TRBD1. CDR3 length: 15 amino acids. J was trimmed by 5 bases and V by 7 bases; bases with no gene match: 10. Germline CDR1 MNHEY, CDR2 SVGEGT. CDR3 nucleotides: TGTGCCAGCATAAACGACAGGGGACGGCACAATGAGCAGTTCTTC. Translating gives CASINDRGRHNEQFF.

This chain links TRBV7-2 with TRBJ2-1; a weak D match, TRBD1 (5 bases). The V end lost 3 bases, the J end lost 3 bases, and 9 bases lay between the germline ends. This CDR3 comprises 14 residues. Germline lookup yields CDR1 SGHTA and CDR2 FQGNSA. The CDR3 region has the DNA TGTGCCAGCAGCTTTGGACACCACTACAATGAGCAGTTCTTC. It translates to CASSFGHHYNEQFF.

This clonotype occurred a few times. This chain joins TRBV12-3 or TRBV12-4 and TRBJ2-7; TRBD1 agrees at 8 bases. Losses at the gene ends were 4 bases for V and 4 bases for J; bases not matched to a gene: 12. This CDR3 spans 16 amino acids. The CDR3 sequence: CASSSPFTTGVYEQYF. The CDR3 bases are TGTGCCAGCAGTTCGCCTTTTACGACAGGGGTATACGAGCAGTACTTC.

This clonotype was seen a few times. This chain joins TRBV7-2 and TRBJ2-1, with 10 bases that match TRBD2. Trimming removed 2 bases from V and 9 bases from J; junction bases left unmatched: 4. The CDR3 is made up of 14 amino acids. Germline-derived CDR1 and CDR2 are SGHTA and FQGNSA. The CDR3 protein is CASSLLAGEGEQFF. CDR3 sequence (DNA): TGTGCCAGCAGCTTACTAGCGGGAGAAGGTGAGCAGTTCTTC.

There are a few counts of this clonotype. The chain combines TRBV29-1 with TRBJ2-3; D uncertain. Germline lookup yields CDR1 SQVTM and CDR2 ANQGSEA. Trimming left V 6 bases short and J 4 bases short, with 17 bases between. The CDR3 length is 14 residues. This CDR3 reads CSVDKTTVADTQYF. DNA of the CDR3: TGCAGCGTGGATAAGACCACGGTAGCAGATACGCAGTATTTT.

This rearrangement joins TRBV6-5 to TRBJ2-1; the match to TRBD2 covers 9 bases. V dropped 4 bases and J dropped 4; count of bases not matched to a gene: 8. The length of the CDR3 is 16 residues. CDR1 and CDR2 from the germline V gene are MNHEY and SVGAGI. This chain's CDR3 is CASSWGSGGTYNEQFF. CDR3 in DNA: TGTGCCAGCAGTTGGGGGAGCGGGGGGACATACAATGAGCAGTTCTTC.

The chain combines TRBV18 with TRBJ2-6, with TRBD1 matching 7 bases. CDR3 length: 16 residues. Germline CDR1 KGHSH, CDR2 LQKENI. Unmatched junction bases numbered 1, after V lost 1 base and J lost 1 base. This CDR3 is CASSPQGASGANVLTF. The CDR3 nucleotides are TGTGCCAGCTCACCACAGGGGGCTTCTGGGGCCAACGTCCTGACTTTC. Using reference TRBV18 and TRBJ2-6 for the parts outside the CDR3, the full variable domain is NAGVMQNPRHLVRRRGQEARLRCSPMKGHSHVYWYRQLPEEGLKFMVYLQKENIIDESGMPKERFSAEFPKEGPSILRIQQVVRGDSAAYFCASSPQGASGANVLTFGAGSRLTVL.

This clonotype has only a few counts. The chain couples TRBV4-3 to TRBJ2-7; D unclear. Looked up from germline, CDR1 is LGHNA and CDR2 is YSLEER. Between the trimmed V and J ends, which lost 0 bases and 5 bases, there was a span of 14 bases. The CDR3 is 15 amino acids. The CDR3 is CASSQDLSATDEQYF. As DNA, the CDR3 is TGCGCCAGCAGCCAAGATCTCAGCGCTACCGACGAGCAGTACTTC.

This clonotype was counted at least ten times. The rearrangement joins TRBV20-1 to TRBJ2-1, with 14 bases identical to TRBD2. The CDR3 extends over 14 amino acids. Germline V gene lookup returns CDR1 DFQATT and CDR2 SNEGSKA (reference sequence). V gave up 6 bases and J gave up 9 bases; unmatched junction bases: 7. In nucleotides, the CDR3 is TGCAGTGCCCGACTAGCGGGAGGGAGGGGTGAGCAGTTCTTC. Translation: CSARLAGGRGEQFF.

This sequence joins TRBV20-1 and TRBJ2-2; TRBD2 might be the D (6 bases). This CDR3 spans 13 amino acids. Germline lookup yields CDR1 DFQATT and CDR2 SNEGSKA (reference sequence). V lost 5 bases to trimming and J lost 9 bases, with 16 bases between them. CDR3 bases: TGCAGTGCTGGAGGGAGCGTTGGCCGGGAGCTGTTTTTT. Its protein is CSAGGSVGRELFF.

This clonotype appeared many times. The rearrangement uses TRBV6-5 and TRBJ1-2, with D hard to call. The CDR3 runs 12 residues. The germline V gene has CDR1 MNHEY and CDR2 SVGAGI. Trimming stripped 7 bases from V and 4 bases from J, with 10 bases between. CDR3 coding DNA: TGTGCCAGCAAGGCCGCACCCTATGGCTACACCTTC. It specifies CASKAAPYGYTF.

This clonotype was counted many times. This sequence joins TRBV20-1 and TRBJ1-4; 9 positions match TRBD1. V lost 5 bases and J lost 3; bases outside the gene matches: 1. CDR1 is DFQATT, CDR2 SNEGSKA, per germline (reference sequence). The CDR3 runs 13 residues. The CDR3 loop reads CSARDRANEKLFF. The CDR3 DNA sequence: TGCAGTGCTCGGGACAGGGCTAATGAAAAACTGTTTTTT.

This clonotype was picked up a small number of times. The chain uses TRBV20-1 and TRBJ2-2, with 9 nucleotides matching TRBD2. V dropped 1 base and J dropped 1; count of bases not matched to a gene: 4. CDR1 is DFQATT, CDR2 SNEGSKA, per germline (reference sequence). The CDR3 spans 16 residues. The CDR3 nucleotides read TGCAGTGCTAGAGCCGGGACTAGCAGGAACACCGGGGAGCTGTTTTTT. Encoded protein: CSARAGTSRNTGELFF.

This clonotype was recorded a few times. This chain joins TRBV20-1 and TRBJ1-1, with a possible D match to TRBD1 (5 bases). The length of the CDR3 is 14 residues. Germline CDR1 is DFQATT and CDR2 is SNEGSKA (reference sequence). Trimming left V 3 bases short and J 4 bases short, with 15 bases between. The CDR3 DNA is TGCAGTGCTAGGGACCGTAGGGGTGGCACTGAAGCTTTCTTT. Its protein product is CSARDRRGGTEAFF.

This clonotype was counted a few times. This chain connects TRBV7-2 to TRBJ2-7, with D maybe TRBD2 (7 bases). The CDR3 loop spans 14 amino acids. Looked up from germline, CDR1 is SGHTA and CDR2 is FQGNSA. V was pared by 3 bases and J by 6 bases, with 15 bases between. The CDR3 DNA reads as TGTGCCAGCAGCTTCGGGGGGCGCGGGGGCGAGCAGTACTTC. It specifies CASSFGGRGGEQYF.

In its sample, this clonotype was seen many times. The junction differs from germline at one of its ends, possibly a read error. This chain uses TRBV5-1 with TRBJ2-1, with D maybe TRBD1 (5 bases). Germline V gene lookup returns CDR1 SGHRS and CDR2 YFSETQ. The CDR3 runs 13 residues. The CDR3 DNA is TGTGCCAGCAGCTTAGACAGATACAATGAGCAGTTCTTC. This translates into CASSLDRYNEQFF.

This clonotype was observed a few times. This chain's CDR3 is CASSQDRGSGAREKLFF. CDR3 DNA sequence: TGTGCCAGCAGCCAAGATCGAGGTTCTGGGGCAAGGGAAAAACTGTTTTTT. The rearrangement links TRBV4-2 to TRBJ1-4; D perhaps matches TRBD1 (5 bases). CDR1 LGHNA and CDR2 YNFKEQ come from the germline V gene. The CDR3 extends over 17 amino acids. Trimming left V 0 bases short and J 8 bases short, with 19 bases between.